This is a list of T cell receptor beta chains from one sample in a study of T cells in localized non-small cell lung cancer. Clones were sequenced by immunoSEQ multiplex PCR, and TCRdb holds only the in-frame ones, with some missing. The repertoire holds tens of thousands of clones, with over 70% as singletons. Here the sequenced sample was peripheral blood mononuclear cells, taken before any cancer treatment. These receptors all come from a man aged 40-75 years with stage III lung adenocarcinoma. Both conserved end residues are part of each CDR3. D genes are given only for firm matches. The size of a clone is reported for some rows only, either as once, few or many, or as a class for expanded clones.

CDR3 protein	CDR3 DNA	clone size	D gene	V gene	J gene
CASKGSTDSPLHF	TGTGCCAGCAAAGGGAGTACCGATTCACCCCTCCACTTT	-	-	TRBV2	TRBJ1-6
CASSESEEVEQYF	TGTGCCAGCAGCGAATCTGAAGAGGTCGAGCAGTACTTC	once	-	TRBV9	TRBJ2-7
CASSANLGQTYEQYF	TGTGCCAGCAGCGCTAACTTAGGACAGACTTACGAGCAGTACTTC	-	-	TRBV9	TRBJ2-7
CSVEGQRELITDEQFF	TGCAGCGTTGAAGGCCAGCGGGAGCTTATTACCGATGAGCAGTTCTTC	-	TRBD2	TRBV29-1	TRBJ2-1
CASSGSGVQPQHF	TGTGCCAGTAGTGGATCGGGGGTACAGCCCCAGCATTTT	-	-	TRBV19	TRBJ1-5
CASSLFKWEGGETQYF	TGTGCCAGCAGCTTATTCAAGTGGGAGGGGGGGGAGACCCAGTACTTC	once	-	TRBV7-6	TRBJ2-5
CASSYLGENSPLHF	TGTGCCAGCAGTTACTTAGGGGAGAATTCACCCCTCCACTTT	-	-	TRBV6-5	TRBJ1-6
CASSEAIMAGALYGYTF	TGTGCCAGCAGTGAAGCAATCATGGCGGGGGCCCTCTATGGCTACACCTTC	-	-	TRBV6-1	TRBJ1-2
CASSLATGAGYGYTF	TGCGCCAGCAGCTTGGCCACGGGGGCTGGGTATGGCTACACCTTC	-	-	TRBV5-1	TRBJ1-2
CASSNYDIPTNEKLFF	TGTGCCAGCAGCAATTATGACATCCCAACTAATGAAAAACTGTTTTTT	-	-	TRBV11-3	TRBJ1-4
CASSPHYEQYF	TGTGCCAGCAGCCCCCACTACGAGCAGTACTTC	-	-	TRBV28	TRBJ2-7
CASSFPSMRWEGNTGELFF	TGTGCCAGCAGCTTCCCCTCGATGAGGTGGGAGGGGAACACCGGGGAGCTGTTTTTT	-	TRBD2	TRBV7-9	TRBJ2-2
CASSADRGRYNEQFF	TGTGCCAGCAGCGCCGACCGAGGTCGTTACAATGAGCAGTTCTTC	-	-	TRBV7-3	TRBJ2-1
CASSLDDRDGPQHF	TGTGCCAGCAGCTTAGATGACAGGGACGGCCCCCAGCATTTT	few	TRBD1	TRBV7-8	TRBJ1-5
CASRTPVSGEQYF	TGTGCCAGTAGAACCCCAGTGAGTGGCGAGCAGTACTTC	-	-	TRBV19	TRBJ2-7
CASSLQTSDTQYF	TGCGCCAGCAGCTTACAGACTTCGGATACGCAGTATTTT	-	-	TRBV5-1	TRBJ2-3
CASSSNQAPWDEQFF	TGTGCCAGCAGCTCCAACCAGGCACCTTGGGATGAGCAGTTCTTC	-	-	TRBV7-9	TRBJ2-1
CASSGRGASTDTQYF	TGTGCCAGCAGCGGGAGAGGCGCTAGCACAGATACGCAGTATTTT	-	-	TRBV7-9	TRBJ2-3
CASSLAGADNQPQHF	TGTGCCAGCAGCTTAGCTGGGGCAGACAATCAGCCCCAGCATTTT	-	-	TRBV7-9	TRBJ1-5
CASSPDPSPYNEQFF	TGTGCCAGCAGCCCGGACCCATCCCCTTACAATGAGCAGTTCTTC	-	-	TRBV11-3	TRBJ2-1
CASSPQTSGRADTQYF	TGTGCCAGCAGCCCACAGACTAGCGGGAGGGCAGATACGCAGTATTTT	once	TRBD2	TRBV7-3	TRBJ2-3
CASSFGQEDGYTF	TGCGCCAGCAGCTTCGGACAGGAGGATGGCTACACCTTC	medium-sized	TRBD1	TRBV5-1	TRBJ1-2
CASTQLAGGPYVEQFF	TGTGCCAGCACACAACTAGCGGGAGGGCCATATGTTGAGCAGTTCTTC	-	TRBD2	TRBV2	TRBJ2-1
CASSQDRTVDQPQHF	TGCGCCAGCAGTCAAGATAGGACAGTGGATCAGCCCCAGCATTTT	few	-	TRBV4-3	TRBJ1-5
CASSLFGDRGGYTF	TGCGCCAGCAGCCTGTTCGGGGACAGGGGCGGCTACACCTTC	few	TRBD1	TRBV4-3	TRBJ1-2
CASSQGTSGPTYTDTQYF	TGTGCCAGCAGCCAAGGGACTAGCGGCCCCACCTACACAGATACGCAGTATTTT	once	TRBD2	TRBV4-2	TRBJ2-3
CASSVDGQYNSPLHF	TGTGCCAGCAGCGTAGACGGACAATATAATTCACCCCTCCACTTT	-	-	TRBV9	TRBJ1-6
CASSQEGRLQTQYF	TGTGCCAGCAGCCAAGAGGGCCGTCTGCAGACCCAGTACTTC	-	-	TRBV14	TRBJ2-5
CASSYTTTGFGEQFF	TGTGCCAGCAGTTACACCACGACAGGGTTCGGTGAGCAGTTCTTC	-	TRBD1	TRBV6-5	TRBJ2-1
CASSPSLRQGAGGAKNIQYF	TGTGCCAGCAGCCCTTCCCTCCGGCAGGGGGCAGGCGGAGCCAAAAACATTCAGTACTTC	-	TRBD1	TRBV4-2	TRBJ2-4
CASSVGDTRTDTQYF	TGTGCCAGCAGCGTAGGGGACACTCGCACAGATACGCAGTATTTT	-	-	TRBV9	TRBJ2-3
CAWSPGGSYNSPLHF	TGTGCCTGGAGCCCCGGGGGGTCCTATAATTCACCCCTCCACTTT	-	-	TRBV30	TRBJ1-6
CASSYSTGGRNTIYF	TGTGCCAGCAGTTACTCGACAGGGGGCAGAAACACCATATATTTT	-	TRBD1	TRBV6-6	TRBJ1-3
CASSVGTAPYEQYF	TGTGCCAGCAGCGTAGGAACAGCACCCTACGAGCAGTACTTC	-	-	TRBV9	TRBJ2-7
CASSYNRGYTF	TGTGCCAGCAGTTATAACCGGGGCTACACCTTC	-	-	TRBV6-6	TRBJ1-2
CASSFSTSTFREQYF	TGCGCCAGCAGCTTCAGTACCTCTACTTTCCGCGAGCAGTACTTC	-	-	TRBV5-1	TRBJ2-7
CASNLGQDDEQYF	TGTGCCAGCAACCTGGGACAGGATGACGAGCAGTACTTC	-	TRBD1	TRBV5-6	TRBJ2-7
CASSPPGQGRKNTEAFF	TGTGCCAGCAGCCCCCCCGGACAGGGTAGGAAGAACACTGAAGCTTTCTTT	-	TRBD1	TRBV28	TRBJ1-1
CSVAGGQGYTF	TGCAGCGTCGCAGGTGGTCAAGGCTACACCTTC	few	-	TRBV29-1	TRBJ1-2
CASSLGLAGQTYEQYF	TGTGCCAGCAGCTTAGGCCTGGCAGGGCAAACCTACGAGCAGTACTTC	-	-	TRBV13	TRBJ2-7
CASSRGVAGVAGELFF	TGTGCCAGCAGCCGCGGGGTAGCGGGAGTCGCCGGGGAGCTGTTTTTT	-	TRBD2	TRBV11-3	TRBJ2-2
CASSSEQVYNSPLHF	TGTGCCAGCAGCTCCGAACAGGTCTATAATTCACCCCTCCACTTT	-	-	TRBV7-9	TRBJ1-6
CASSSSYGDTQYF	TGTGCCAGCAGCTCATCTTATGGAGATACGCAGTATTTT	few	-	TRBV7-3	TRBJ2-3
CASSLDQGVTDTQYF	TGTGCCAGCAGCTTGGATCAAGGGGTTACAGATACGCAGTATTTT	-	-	TRBV11-2	TRBJ2-3
CASSVSQRSTDTQYF	TGTGCCAGCAGCGTCTCCCAGCGGAGCACAGATACGCAGTATTTT	-	-	TRBV9	TRBJ2-3
CASSFGGFETQYF	TGTGCCAGCAGCTTCGGGGGGTTTGAGACCCAGTACTTC	few	TRBD2	TRBV7-6	TRBJ2-5
CASSPTGDQPQHF	TGCGCCAGCAGTCCAACAGGGGATCAGCCCCAGCATTTT	-	TRBD1	TRBV4-1	TRBJ1-5
CASKTLTDTQYF	TGTGCCAGCAAAACGCTAACAGATACGCAGTATTTT	-	-	TRBV2	TRBJ2-3